This is a list of T cell receptor beta chains from one sample in a study of beta chain features in type 1 diabetes. TCRdb's table, derived via immunoSEQ multiplex PCR, lists solely in-frame clones and lacks some. The data hold a few hundred thousand clones, with 8.5% to 10% observed a single time. Sequences were obtained from central memory CD4+ T cells from blood. Every receptor here comes from a man aged 25 to 40 with type 1 diabetes. The CDR3 runs from the conserved cysteine through the conserved F or W. The order of the fields is D gene, clone size, V gene, J gene, CDR3 protein, CDR3 DNA. D genes are given only for firm matches. Rows may omit the clone size; those that give it use once, few, many or a size class.

>-|few|TRBV7-2|TRBJ2-7
CASSFKGSGEQYF
TGTGCCAGCAGCTTTAAGGGGAGTGGGGAGCAGTACTTC
>-|few|TRBV7-2|TRBJ2-3
CASSFISTDTQYF
TGTGCCAGCAGCTTCATCTCCACAGATACGCAGTATTTT
>-|few|TRBV11-3|TRBJ2-5
CASSRPGSEEQETQYF
TGTGCCAGCAGCCGTCCGGGGTCCGAGGAGCAAGAGACCCAGTACTTC
>TRBD2|many|TRBV5-1|TRBJ2-1
CASSLGLANNEQFF
TGCGCCAGCAGCTTGGGACTAGCGAACAATGAGCAGTTCTTC
>TRBD1|-|TRBV6-1|TRBJ1-4
CASRDRGNTEKLFF
TGTGCCAGCAGGGACAGGGGGAATACTGAAAAACTGTTTTTT
>-|few|TRBV28|TRBJ1-5
CASSPPNRGFSNQPQHF
TGTGCCAGCAGCCCACCCAACCGGGGGTTTAGCAATCAGCCCCAGCATTTT
>-|-|TRBV6-6|TRBJ1-5
CASSFLGGGQPQHF
TGTGCCAGCAGTTTTCTGGGGGGCGGTCAGCCCCAGCATTTT
>-|few|TRBV5-1|TRBJ2-7
CASSLGEDAGYEQYF
TGCGCCAGCAGCTTGGGGGAAGACGCGGGGTACGAGCAGTACTTC
>-|-|TRBV7-3|TRBJ2-5
CASSLIGSWGETQYF
TGTGCCAGCAGCTTAATTGGCTCCTGGGGAGAGACCCAGTACTTC
>TRBD2|-|TRBV4-1|TRBJ2-4
CASSQEGGGGGKNIQYF
TGCGCCAGCAGCCAAGAAGGAGGCGGGGGAGGCAAAAACATTCAGTACTTC
>TRBD2|few|TRBV7-9|TRBJ2-7
CASSLGTSGRAEQYF
TGTGCCAGCAGCTTAGGAACTAGCGGGAGGGCCGAGCAGTACTTC
>TRBD1|few|TRBV5-4|TRBJ2-3
CASSPRQGQSDTQYF
TGTGCCAGCAGCCCCCGACAGGGACAGTCAGATACGCAGTATTTT
>-|few|TRBV5-1|TRBJ2-5
CASRGTDQETQYF
TGCGCCAGCAGAGGAACGGATCAAGAGACCCAGTACTTC
>-|few|TRBV19|TRBJ2-3
CASSISTDTQYF
TGTGCCAGTAGTATAAGCACAGATACGCAGTATTTT
>-|many|TRBV2|TRBJ2-7
CASRAGQSSYEQYF
TGTGCCAGCCGAGCGGGACAGAGCTCCTACGAGCAGTACTTC
>TRBD1|-|TRBV29-1|TRBJ2-7
CSGLGARQGVRNEQYF
TGCAGCGGCCTCGGGGCCAGACAGGGGGTGAGAAACGAGCAGTACTTC
>-|few|TRBV28|TRBJ1-1
CASSWGARVTEAFF
TGTGCCAGCAGTTGGGGGGCGCGAGTGACTGAAGCTTTCTTT
>TRBD1|-|TRBV2|TRBJ2-7
CASSVSGQGFEYF
TGTGCCAGCAGTGTATCGGGACAGGGTTTTGAGTACTTC
>-|-|TRBV7-2|TRBJ1-2
CASSKLDGNYGYTF
TGTGCCAGCAGTAAACTGGACGGTAACTATGGCTACACCTTC
>-|few|TRBV27|TRBJ2-1
CASSLYRNNEQFF
TGTGCCAGCAGTTTATACAGGAACAATGAGCAGTTCTTC
>-|-|TRBV7-8|TRBJ2-7
CASSFFGVGYEQYF
TGTGCCAGCAGCTTTTTCGGGGTCGGGTACGAGCAGTACTTC
>-|-|TRBV6-1|TRBJ1-2
CASEGRGNNYGYTF
TGTGCCAGCGAGGGGAGGGGGAATAACTATGGCTACACCTTC
>-|-|TRBV4-3|TRBJ2-7
CASSQDGGRAYEQYF
TGCGCCAGCAGCCAAGATGGGGGCCGGGCCTACGAGCAGTACTTC
>TRBD2|-|TRBV19|TRBJ2-1
CASTPTTSGVKYNEQFF
TGTGCCAGTACCCCGACCACTAGCGGGGTTAAATACAATGAGCAGTTCTTC
>-|few|TRBV6-5|TRBJ2-3
CASSERGSPDTQYF
TGTGCCAGCAGTGAAAGGGGTAGCCCAGATACGCAGTATTTT
>-|-|TRBV7-7|TRBJ2-3
CASSLGPLETQYF
TGTGCCAGCAGCTTAGGGCCCCTCGAGACGCAGTATTTT
>TRBD1|few|TRBV4-2|TRBJ1-4
CASSQEGRGRDNEKLFF
TGTGCCAGCAGCCAAGAAGGCAGGGGGCGAGATAATGAAAAACTGTTTTTT
>-|few|TRBV9|TRBJ2-7
CASSVGTAYPEQYF
TGTGCCAGCAGCGTTGGGACCGCCTATCCCGAGCAGTACTTC
>TRBD2|few|TRBV18|TRBJ2-7
CASSRISGTTFYEQYF
TGTGCCAGCTCACGGATTAGCGGGACAACGTTTTACGAGCAGTACTTC
>TRBD1|-|TRBV4-1|TRBJ1-2
CASRPQGAFTLFGYTF
TGCGCCAGCAGGCCACAGGGGGCTTTCACTCTATTTGGCTACACCTTC
>-|few|TRBV30|TRBJ1-2
CAWRTLGGYGYTF
TGTGCCTGGAGGACTTTGGGAGGCTATGGCTACACCTTC
>-|-|TRBV5-1|TRBJ1-5
CASSLGDGFNQPQHF
TGCGCCAGCAGCTTGGGGGACGGATTTAATCAGCCCCAGCATTTT
>-|-|TRBV29-1|TRBJ2-3
CSVGMVAGADTQYF
TGCAGCGTTGGCATGGTGGCCGGCGCAGATACGCAGTATTTT
>-|-|TRBV7-9|TRBJ2-7
CASRHDRTLYEQYF
TGTGCCAGCAGACACGACAGGACATTATACGAGCAGTACTTC
>-|few|TRBV5-4|TRBJ1-4
CASSRGSEKLFF
TGTGCCAGCAGCCGTGGAAGTGAAAAACTGTTTTTT
>-|-|TRBV6-4|TRBJ2-1
CASSVELGSYNEQFF
TGTGCCAGCAGTGTCGAACTAGGCTCCTACAATGAGCAGTTCTTC
>-|few|TRBV27|TRBJ2-3
CASSLARDTDTQYF
TGTGCCAGCAGTTTGGCCAGAGACACAGATACGCAGTATTTT
>-|few|TRBV27|TRBJ1-1
CASSLSAGFMNTEAFF
TGTGCCAGCAGTTTATCGGCAGGGTTCATGAACACTGAAGCTTTCTTT
>TRBD2|-|TRBV13|TRBJ2-7
CASSYMQREALYEQYF
TGTGCCAGCAGCTATATGCAGCGGGAGGCCTTATACGAGCAGTACTTC
>-|-|TRBV18|TRBJ2-2
CASSPAGANGELFF
TGTGCCAGCTCACCAGCAGGGGCGAACGGGGAGCTGTTTTTT
>-|few|TRBV18|TRBJ1-4
CASSPSLLKGTTNEKLFF
TGTGCCAGCTCACCATCATTACTAAAGGGGACAACTAATGAAAAACTGTTTTTT
>-|-|TRBV5-5|TRBJ1-4
CASSLSSEGEKLFF
TGTGCCAGCAGCTTATCATCGGAAGGGGAAAAACTGTTTTTT
>TRBD1|many|TRBV19|TRBJ2-7
CASSTAQGYEQYF
TGTGCCAGTAGTACAGCACAGGGGTACGAGCAGTACTTC
>TRBD2|few|TRBV7-9|TRBJ2-7
CASSLQRDYEQYF
TGTGCCAGCAGCTTACAGCGGGATTACGAGCAGTACTTC
>-|few|TRBV2|TRBJ2-7
CASRGQGRGYEQYF
TGTGCCAGCAGAGGTCAGGGAAGAGGCTACGAGCAGTACTTC
>-|-|TRBV11-2|TRBJ1-2
CASSQEENGYTF
TGTGCCAGCAGCCAAGAGGAAAATGGCTACACCTTC
>TRBD1|-|TRBV28|TRBJ2-7
CASSQPGQDGKYEQYF
TGTGCCAGCAGTCAACCGGGACAGGATGGCAAGTACGAGCAGTACTTC
>-|few|TRBV19|TRBJ2-6
CASSIVRLASGANVLTF
TGTGCCAGTAGTATAGTGAGGCTAGCTTCTGGGGCCAACGTCCTGACTTTC
>-|-|TRBV13|TRBJ2-5
CASSFRSVAPQETQYF
TGTGCCAGCAGCTTCCGGAGTGTAGCGCCCCAAGAGACCCAGTACTTC
>TRBD1|few|TRBV18|TRBJ2-2
CASSPTAVRGRDTGELFF
TGTGCCAGCTCACCCACCGCTGTCAGGGGGCGAGACACCGGGGAGCTGTTTTTT
>TRBD2|-|TRBV9|TRBJ2-7
CASLTGTIFHEQYF
TGTGCCAGCTTGACCGGGACTATTTTCCACGAGCAGTACTTC